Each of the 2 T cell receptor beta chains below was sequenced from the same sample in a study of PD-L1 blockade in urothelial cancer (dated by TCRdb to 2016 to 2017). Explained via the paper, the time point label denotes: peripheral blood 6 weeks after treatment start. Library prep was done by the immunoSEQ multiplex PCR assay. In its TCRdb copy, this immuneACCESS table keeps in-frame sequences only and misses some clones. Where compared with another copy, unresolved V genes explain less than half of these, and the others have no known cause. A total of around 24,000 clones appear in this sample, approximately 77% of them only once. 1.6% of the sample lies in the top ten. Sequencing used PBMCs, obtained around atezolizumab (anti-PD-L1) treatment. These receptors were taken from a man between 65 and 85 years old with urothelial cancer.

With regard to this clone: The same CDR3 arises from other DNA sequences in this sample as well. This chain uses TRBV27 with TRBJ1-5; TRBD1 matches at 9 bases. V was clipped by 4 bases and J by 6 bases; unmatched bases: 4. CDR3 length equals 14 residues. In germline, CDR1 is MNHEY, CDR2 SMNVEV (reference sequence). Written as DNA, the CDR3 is TGTGCCAGCAGTTCCGACAGGGGGGGTCAGCCCCAGCATTTT. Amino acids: CASSSDRGGQPQHF.

This CDR3 is CSADKTGGAGDGYTF. DNA of the CDR3: TGCAGCGCTGATAAGACAGGGGGCGCGGGGGATGGCTACACCTTC. The V and J genes are TRBV29-1 and TRBJ1-2, with 10 bases aligning to TRBD1. This CDR3 comprises 15 residues. J gave up 6 bases and V 7 bases, and 14 bases lay outside the gene matches. The V gene's germline CDR1 is SQVTM and CDR2 ANQGSEA.